This is a list of T cell receptor beta chains from one sample in a study of blood T cell repertoires in COVID-19. TCRdb's table, derived via immunoSEQ multiplex PCR, lists solely in-frame clones and lacks some. The sample includes 55,000 to 80,000 clones, around 82% of them seen just once. Sequencing input: peripheral blood. The receptors shown here come from a man in his fifties with active COVID-19. Each CDR3 is given with its conserved first and last residue. Each record gives: clone size, D gene, V gene, J gene, CDR3 DNA, CDR3 protein. A D gene is named only where the DNA matches it firmly. Only some rows state a clone size, as once, few, many or a class for expanded clones.

NA	NA	TRBV11-3	TRBJ2-1	TGTGCCAGCAGCTCCCCCCCTTACTCTGAGCAGTTCTTC	CASSSPPYSEQFF
NA	NA	TRBV15	TRBJ2-5	TGTGCCACCAGCAGAAACAGTGGGGGGGAGACCCAGTACTTC	CATSRNSGGETQYF
NA	NA	TRBV28	TRBJ2-7	TGTGCCAGCGGTGGCCGGAGTCCCCTATACGAGCAGTACTTC	CASGGRSPLYEQYF
NA	TRBD1	TRBV7-9	TRBJ2-7	TGTGCCAGCAACGCCGGGACAGGGGCTACCTACGAGCAGTACTTC	CASNAGTGATYEQYF
NA	NA	TRBV7-2	TRBJ2-7	TGTGCCAGCAGCCCCTGGACCGGTAGGGGTGAGCAGTACTTC	CASSPWTGRGEQYF
NA	TRBD1	TRBV4-1	TRBJ1-2	TGCGCCAGCAGCTTGGGACAGGAGGCGTGGGGCTACACCTTC	CASSLGQEAWGYTF
NA	TRBD2	TRBV24-1	TRBJ2-5	TGTGCCACCAGTGATGCCACTAGCGGGATTTTCGAGACCCAGTACTTC	CATSDATSGIFETQYF
NA	NA	TRBV9	TRBJ1-2	TGTGCCAGTCAGAGGGTCGCGGACTATGGCTACACCTTC	CASQRVADYGYTF
NA	TRBD1	TRBV11-2	TRBJ2-3	TGTGCCAGCAGCTTTTACACAGGGGGCACAGATACGCAGTATTTT	CASSFYTGGTDTQYF
NA	NA	TRBV19	TRBJ2-3	TGTGCCATCTCGGACAATTCTTACCCAGATACGCAGTATTTT	CAISDNSYPDTQYF
few	NA	TRBV20-1	TRBJ2-7	TGCAGTGTATTACAGGCCTACGAGCAGTACTTC	CSVLQAYEQYF
NA	NA	TRBV28	TRBJ1-2	TGTGCCAGCAGTTTCTATCGCGCAAAATTTAGGGGCAACTATGGCTACACCTTC	CASSFYRAKFRGNYGYTF
NA	NA	TRBV7-8	TRBJ1-5	TGTGCCAGCAGCCTCCGGGACAATAGCAATCAGCCCCAGCATTTT	CASSLRDNSNQPQHF
NA	NA	TRBV12-3/TRBV12-4	TRBJ1-1	TGTGCCAGCAGTTTGAAGGGGATCACTGAAGCTTTCTTT	CASSLKGITEAFF
NA	TRBD1	TRBV5-6	TRBJ1-3	TGTGCCAGCAGCTTTCTGGGGACAGGTGGAAACACCATATATTTT	CASSFLGTGGNTIYF
once	TRBD1	TRBV5-4	TRBJ1-2	TGTGCCAGCAGCTCGACAGGGGCGGGAGGCTACACCTTC	CASSSTGAGGYTF
NA	TRBD2	TRBV5-4	TRBJ2-1	TGTGCCAGCAGATCCGTAGCGGGAGTAGGGGACAATGAGCAGTTCTTC	CASRSVAGVGDNEQFF
once	NA	TRBV27	TRBJ2-5	TGTGCCAGCAGAACCGGGTGGGGCGAGACCCAGTACTTC	CASRTGWGETQYF
NA	TRBD1	TRBV29-1	TRBJ2-4	TGCAGCGTCGGGACAGGGGGGGTCAAAAACATTCAGTACTTC	CSVGTGGVKNIQYF